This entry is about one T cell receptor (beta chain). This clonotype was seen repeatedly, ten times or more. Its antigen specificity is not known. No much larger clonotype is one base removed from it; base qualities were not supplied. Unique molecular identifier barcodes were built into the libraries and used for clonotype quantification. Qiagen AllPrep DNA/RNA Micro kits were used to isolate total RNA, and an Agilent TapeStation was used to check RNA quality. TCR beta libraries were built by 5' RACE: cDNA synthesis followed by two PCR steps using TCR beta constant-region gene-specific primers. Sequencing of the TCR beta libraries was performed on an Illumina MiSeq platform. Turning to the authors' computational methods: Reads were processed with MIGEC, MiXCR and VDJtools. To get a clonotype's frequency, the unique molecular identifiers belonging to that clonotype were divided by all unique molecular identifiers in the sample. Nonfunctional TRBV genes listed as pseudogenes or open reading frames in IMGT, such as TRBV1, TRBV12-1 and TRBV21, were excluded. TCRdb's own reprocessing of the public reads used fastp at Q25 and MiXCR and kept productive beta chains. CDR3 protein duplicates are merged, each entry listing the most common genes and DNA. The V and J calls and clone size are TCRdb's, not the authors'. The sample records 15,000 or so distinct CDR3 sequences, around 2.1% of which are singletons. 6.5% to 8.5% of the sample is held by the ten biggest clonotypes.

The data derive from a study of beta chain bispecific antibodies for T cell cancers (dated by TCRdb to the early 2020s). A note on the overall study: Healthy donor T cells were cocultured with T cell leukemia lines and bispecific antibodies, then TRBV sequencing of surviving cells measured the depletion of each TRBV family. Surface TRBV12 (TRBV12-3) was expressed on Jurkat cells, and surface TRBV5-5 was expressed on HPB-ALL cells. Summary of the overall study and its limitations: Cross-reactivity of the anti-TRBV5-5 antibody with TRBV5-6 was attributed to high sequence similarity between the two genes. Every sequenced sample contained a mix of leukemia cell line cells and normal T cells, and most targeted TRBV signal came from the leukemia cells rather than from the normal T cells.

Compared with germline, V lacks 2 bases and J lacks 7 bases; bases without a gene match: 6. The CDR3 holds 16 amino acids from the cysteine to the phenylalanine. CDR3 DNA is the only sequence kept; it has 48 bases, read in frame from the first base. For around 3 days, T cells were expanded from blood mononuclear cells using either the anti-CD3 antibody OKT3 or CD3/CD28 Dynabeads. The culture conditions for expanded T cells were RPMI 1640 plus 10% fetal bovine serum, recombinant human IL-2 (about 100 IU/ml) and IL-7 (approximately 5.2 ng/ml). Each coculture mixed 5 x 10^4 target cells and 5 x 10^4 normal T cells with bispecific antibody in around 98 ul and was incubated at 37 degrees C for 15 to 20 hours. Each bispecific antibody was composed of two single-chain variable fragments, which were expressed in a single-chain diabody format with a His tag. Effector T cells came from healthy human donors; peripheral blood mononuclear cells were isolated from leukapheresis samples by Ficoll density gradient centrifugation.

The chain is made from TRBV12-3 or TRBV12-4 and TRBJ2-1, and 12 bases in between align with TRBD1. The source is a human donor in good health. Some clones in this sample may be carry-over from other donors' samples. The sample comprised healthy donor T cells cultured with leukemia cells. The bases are TGTGCCAGCAGTTTACTAGGGACAGGGGGCTTGAATGAGCAGTTCTTC. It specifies CASSLLGTGGLNEQFF.